This passage covers 27 T cell receptor beta chains from one sample sequenced in a study of response to subunit inactivated influenza vaccine. TCRdb reanalysed the RT-PCR reads using MiXCR and keeps one entry per CDR3 protein. The table has approximately 310,000 distinct CDR3 sequences, 20% to 25% seen once. The starting material was PBMCs from blood, obtained 21 months after vaccination. These TCRs come from a man aged 45 to 70 who received an inactivated influenza vaccine.

In its sample, this clonotype was seen once. The chain carries TRBV7-8 and TRBJ2-3, with unresolved D. The CDR3 sequence is 14 residues long. The V end lost 3 bases, the J end lost 2 bases, and 9 bases lay between the germline ends. Germline lookup yields CDR1 SGHVS and CDR2 FQNEAQ. The CDR3 DNA is TGTGCCAGCAGCTTTGTGACAACCACAGATACGCAGTATTTT. Translation gives CASSFVTTTDTQYF.

This clonotype was recorded at least ten times. The chain carries TRBV7-9 and TRBJ1-5; the match to TRBD1 covers 9 bases. J gave up 4 bases and V 5 bases, and 3 bases lay outside the gene matches. CDR3 length: 14 amino acids. CDR1 is SEHNR and CDR2 is FQNEAQ in the germline V gene (reference sequence). Here the CDR3 DNA reads TGTGCCAGCAGCCAGGGGACAGGGAATCAGCCCCAGCATTTT. This sequence encodes CASSQGTGNQPQHF.

The chain joins TRBV4-3 to TRBJ2-7; maybe TRBD2 (6 bases). This CDR3 comprises 16 residues. V was pared by 1 base and J by 0 bases, with 13 bases between. The V gene's germline CDR1 is LGHNA and CDR2 YSLEER. CDR3 nucleotides: TGCGCCAGCAGCCAAGGGACCGGGACTCCCTCCTACGAGCAGTACTTC. It is translated as CASSQGTGTPSYEQYF.

This chain connects TRBV19 to TRBJ2-3; 8 bases are a match to TRBD2. The J segment lost 12 bases and the V segment lost 9 bases, leaving 11 bases of the junction unmatched. Germline V gives CDR1 LNHDA, CDR2 SQIVND (reference sequence). This CDR3 contains 12 residues. The CDR3 protein is CASSPGTRRQYF. CDR3 coding DNA: TGTGCCAGCAGCCCCGGGACTAGGAGACAGTATTTT.

The rearrangement joins TRBV30 to TRBJ2-1; D perhaps matches TRBD1 (5 bases). Germline V lookup: CDR1 GTSNPN, CDR2 SVGIG (reference sequence). The CDR3 contains 13 residues. Trimming left V 3 bases short and J 4 bases short, with 10 bases between. The CDR3 DNA is TGTGCCTGGAGCCAGACAGCATACAATGAGCAGTTCTTC. Translating gives CAWSQTAYNEQFF.

This rearrangement joins TRBV20-1 to TRBJ2-3; 9 nucleotides agree with TRBD2. The CDR3 runs 14 residues. The germline V gene encodes CDR1 DFQATT and CDR2 SNEGSKA (reference sequence). The V gene end was trimmed by 3 bases and the J gene end by 6 bases; junction bases not matched to a gene: 7. CDR3 amino acids: CSARTSGPIDTQYF. The CDR3 DNA reads as TGCAGTGCTAGGACTAGCGGTCCCATCGATACGCAGTATTTT.

V is TRBV7-2 and J is TRBJ2-3; D ambiguous. The CDR3 spans 12 residues. V lost 0 bases, J lost 7 bases, and 5 bases lay in between. Germline V gene sequence: CDR1 SGHTA, CDR2 FQGNSA. CDR3 region: CASSLARNTQYF. The CDR3 region has the DNA TGTGCCAGCAGCTTAGCCAGGAATACGCAGTATTTT.

This clonotype was observed a handful of times. This rearrangement joins TRBV12-1 to TRBJ1-2; TRBD1, as called in the table, went unchecked against the DNA. TRBV12-1 is noted as a pseudogene. The CDR3 runs to 14 residues. DNA for the CDR3: TGTGCCAGCAGACTCAGGGTGAAGTGTGGTGGCTACACCTTC. It translates to CASRLRVKCGGYTF.

This chain uses TRBV14 with TRBJ2-1; 10 bases fit TRBD1. The CDR3 contains 16 residues. Germline trimming cut 1 base from V and 7 bases from J; bases unmatched to any gene: 7. Germline CDR1 is SGHDN and CDR2 is FVKESK. This chain's CDR3 is CASSQVDRGRENEQFF. The CDR3 DNA reads TGTGCCAGCAGCCAAGTTGACAGGGGGCGAGAAAATGAGCAGTTCTTC.

The chain links TRBV5-1 to TRBJ2-1, with TRBD2 identical over 7 bases. CDR3 length: 16 residues. V lost 4 bases and J lost 0; bases outside the gene matches: 7. The germline gives CDR1 SGHRS, CDR2 YFSETQ. The CDR3 protein is CASSTLAETSYNEQFF. The CDR3, as DNA: TGCGCCAGCAGCACCCTAGCGGAAACCTCCTACAATGAGCAGTTCTTC.

The genes are TRBV29-1 and TRBJ2-1, with 9 bases that match TRBD2. V was pared by 8 bases and J by 6 bases, with 14 bases of the junction left unmatched. CDR1 is SQVTM and CDR2 is ANQGSEA in the germline V gene. The CDR3 covers 15 residues. CDR3 loop: CSSAVRGGQGNEQFF. As DNA, the CDR3 is TGCAGCTCTGCAGTGCGGGGGGGCCAGGGCAATGAGCAGTTCTTC.

This clonotype was observed a handful of times. The chain joins TRBV6-5 to TRBJ2-4; TRBD1 matches at 7 bases. The germline V gene encodes CDR1 MNHEY and CDR2 SVGAGI. This CDR3 spans 12 amino acids. With 0 bases clipped from V and 16 bases from J, the junction kept 6 bases outside the gene matches. CDR3 in amino acids: CASSYSPGGVYF. The CDR3 nucleotides are TGTGCCAGCAGTTACTCCCCAGGGGGTGTATACTTC.

The gene calls are TRBV5-6 and TRBJ1-2; 9 positions match TRBD1. The CDR3 consists of 15 residues. Germline V CDR1 and CDR2: SGHDT, YYEEEE. J lost 4 bases, V lost 3 bases, and 7 bases had no gene match. CDR3 protein: CASSSRTTGGYGYTF. CDR3 DNA: TGTGCCAGCAGCTCCAGAACGACAGGGGGCTATGGCTACACCTTC.

The CDR3 DNA sequence: TGCAGCGTTGAAGGGACTAGGAACACCGGGGAGCTGTTTTTT. This translates into CSVEGTRNTGELFF. The V gene is TRBV29-1, the J gene TRBJ2-2, with 7 bases matching TRBD2. V lost 1 base and J lost 1; bases outside the gene matches: 0. The CDR3 consists of 14 residues. CDR1 is SQVTM, CDR2 ANQGSEA, per germline.

This clonotype was picked up a small number of times. This chain's CDR3 is CASSPQGADNSPLHF. In DNA form, the CDR3 reads TGTGCCAGCTCACCACAGGGAGCCGATAATTCACCCCTCCACTTT. J is TRBJ1-6 and V is TRBV18; D gene unclear. CDR1 and CDR2 from the germline V gene are KGHSH and LQKENI. Trimming cost V 1 base and J 5 bases, with 9 bases left between them. CDR3 length equals 15 residues.

This chain's CDR3 is CASSDTGGWPLEQYF. CDR3 coding DNA: TGTGCCAGCAGCGACACGGGGGGTTGGCCCCTCGAGCAGTACTTC. V usage is TRBV3-1 and J usage is TRBJ2-7, with 7 bases aligning to TRBD2. Germline CDR1 and CDR2: LGHDT and YNNKEL (reference sequence). The CDR3 extends over 15 amino acids. Unmatched junction bases numbered 13, after V lost 5 bases and J lost 6 bases.

This clonotype has ten or more counts. This chain joins TRBV29-1 and TRBJ1-1; D unclear. The CDR3 consists of 14 residues. Trimming cost V 7 bases and J 1 base, with 16 bases left between them. CDR1 and CDR2 (germline): SQVTM, ANQGSEA. CDR3 sequence (DNA): TGCAGCGACGCACACCCTCAGGAGAACACTGAAGCTTTCTTT. It translates to CSDAHPQENTEAFF.

CDR3 coding DNA: TGCGCCAGCAGCCCTCGGGACAGGGTAAATGAGCAGTTCTTC. Protein product: CASSPRDRVNEQFF. This chain joins TRBV4-1 and TRBJ2-1, with 9 bases that match TRBD1. This CDR3 is 14 amino acids long. Germline CDR1 is MGHRA and CDR2 is YSYEKL. V dropped 4 bases and J dropped 7; count of bases not matched to a gene: 5.

The CDR3 DNA reads TGTGCCAGCAGTCCTCTAGCGGGAGGGATCCAAGAGACCCAGTACTTC. Translated: CASSPLAGGIQETQYF. The J gene is TRBJ2-5, the V gene TRBV6-1; 12 bases agree with TRBD2. CDR1 and CDR2 from the germline V gene are MNHNS and SASEGT. The CDR3 extends over 16 amino acids. J was trimmed by 1 base and V by 5 bases; bases with no gene match: 5.

There are many counts of this clonotype. V usage is TRBV7-2 and J usage is TRBJ1-3, with TRBD1 as a possible D gene (5 bases). The V gene lost 6 bases and the J gene lost 2 bases, with 17 bases spanning the gap. The CDR3 loop spans 16 amino acids. Germline loops: CDR1 SGHTA, CDR2 FQGNSA. The CDR3 nucleotides read TGTGCCAGCAGAGAACCGGGACCGGGGGCTGGAAACACCATATATTTT. Encoded protein: CASREPGPGAGNTIYF. Looking up the rest from reference TRBV7-2 and TRBJ1-3 gives the full variable domain: GAGVSQSPSNKVTEKGKDVELRCDPISGHTALYWYRQSLGQGLEFLIYFQGNSAPDKSGLPSDRFSAERTGGSVSTLTIQRTQQEDSAVYLCASREPGPGAGNTIYFGEGSWLTVV.

The chain links TRBV20-1 to TRBJ2-1; TRBD2 agrees at 9 bases. J gave up 7 bases and V 1 base, and 11 bases lay outside the gene matches. The V gene's germline CDR1 is DFQATT and CDR2 SNEGSKA (reference sequence). The CDR3 runs to 16 residues. CDR3 in amino acids: CSARAPAGGPQNEQFF. CDR3 nucleotide sequence: TGCAGTGCTAGAGCGCCAGCGGGAGGTCCCCAAAATGAGCAGTTCTTC.

The chain links TRBV6-2 or TRBV6-3 to TRBJ2-1; 10 bases align to TRBD2. This CDR3 is built from 21 residues. Germline CDR1 MNHEY, CDR2 SVGEGT. V lost 2 bases, J lost 3 bases, and 19 bases stayed unmatched. CDR3 DNA: TGTGCCAGCAGTTACGACCGCCAGGAAGCGGGAGGGGATGCGGTCTACAATGAGCAGTTCTTC. This codes for CASSYDRQEAGGDAVYNEQFF.

V and J are TRBV3-1 and TRBJ2-7; D not resolved. The V and J ends lost 1 base and 5 bases respectively, with 6 bases between them. This CDR3 is built from 12 residues. Germline lookup yields CDR1 LGHDT and CDR2 YNNKEL (reference sequence). The CDR3 DNA follows: TGTGCCAGCAGCCAAGTGGGCCACGAGCAGTACTTC. Protein product: CASSQVGHEQYF.

This clonotype was seen only a few times. The chain joins TRBV10-3 to TRBJ2-3; 7 nucleotides agree with TRBD1. With V trimmed by 7 bases and J by 1 base, 5 bases remained unmatched. The CDR3 contains 14 residues. CDR1 is ENHRY and CDR2 is SYGVKD in the germline V gene. CDR3 region: CAINRGQGTDTQYF. The CDR3 DNA reads as TGTGCCATCAATCGAGGACAGGGCACAGATACGCAGTATTTT.

The V and J genes are TRBV20-1 and TRBJ2-3; 7 nucleotides match TRBD2. With 3 bases clipped from V and 0 bases from J, the junction kept 9 bases outside the gene matches. This CDR3 comprises 16 residues. From germline, CDR1 is DFQATT and CDR2 SNEGSKA (reference sequence). The CDR3 nucleotides read TGCAGTGCTAGGGGCCTCCGGGACTACAGCACAGATACGCAGTATTTT. Its translation: CSARGLRDYSTDTQYF.

The V call is TRBV4-3, the J call TRBJ2-1; possible D gene TRBD2, 6 bases. Germline lookup yields CDR1 LGHNA and CDR2 YSLEER. Deletions cut 1 base from V and 8 bases from J, with 18 bases between. CDR3 size: 16 residues. The CDR3 spells CASSQAWGGTLYEQFF. The CDR3 coding sequence is TGCGCCAGCAGCCAAGCATGGGGCGGGACCCTGTATGAGCAGTTCTTC.

This clonotype has just a few counts. This chain joins TRBV12-3 or TRBV12-4 and TRBJ2-3, with D perhaps matching TRBD1 (5 bases). This CDR3 comprises 17 residues. Trimming took off 1 base at V and 3 bases at J, with 17 bases between the two ends. The CDR3: CASSLGPGFFETDTQYF. Written as DNA, the CDR3 is TGTGCCAGCAGTTTAGGGCCAGGGTTCTTTGAAACAGATACGCAGTATTTT.